This TCR beta chain was identified in a study of blood T cells in healthy people across ages. With a J-beta primer mix and a sample-barcoded 5' primer, a second PCR ran about 7 to 12 cycles. Via MiXCR, TCRdb re-called the 5' RACE reads, giving one row per CDR3 protein. The sample contains some 1.1 million distinct CDR3 sequences, about two fifths of which appear only once. Sequenced: blood. The sequence derives from a man younger than 35 in good health.

The CDR3 region is CSARPGSSSYQPQHF. In nucleotides, the CDR3 is TGCAGTGCTAGGCCAGGTAGCTCATCTTATCAGCCCCAGCATTTT. The chain is built from TRBV20-1 and TRBJ1-5; no reliable D call. The CDR3 has 15 amino acids. The V end lost 3 bases, the J end lost 5 bases, and 17 bases lay between the germline ends. Germline V gene data show CDR1 as DFQATT and CDR2 as SNEGSKA (reference sequence).